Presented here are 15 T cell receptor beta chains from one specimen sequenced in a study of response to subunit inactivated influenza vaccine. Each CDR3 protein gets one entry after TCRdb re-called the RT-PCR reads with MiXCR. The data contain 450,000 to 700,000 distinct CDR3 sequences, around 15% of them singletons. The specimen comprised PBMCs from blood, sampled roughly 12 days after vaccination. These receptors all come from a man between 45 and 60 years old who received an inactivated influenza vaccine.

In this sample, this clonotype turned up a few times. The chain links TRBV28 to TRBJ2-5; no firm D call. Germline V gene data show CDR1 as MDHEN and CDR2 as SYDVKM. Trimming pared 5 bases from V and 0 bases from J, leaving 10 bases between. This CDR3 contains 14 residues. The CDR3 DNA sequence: TGTGCCAGCAGTCCTCAATTGTACCAAGAGACCCAGTACTTC. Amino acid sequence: CASSPQLYQETQYF.

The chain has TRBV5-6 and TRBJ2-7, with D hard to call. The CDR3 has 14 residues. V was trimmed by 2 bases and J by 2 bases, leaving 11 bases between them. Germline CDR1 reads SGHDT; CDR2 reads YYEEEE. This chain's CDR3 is CASSFGRSTYEQYF. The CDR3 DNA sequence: TGTGCCAGCAGCTTTGGCAGATCTACCTACGAGCAGTACTTC.

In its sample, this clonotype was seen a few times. The CDR3: CASSQVLAGRAGELFF. The CDR3 DNA is TGCGCCAGCAGCCAAGTTCTAGCGGGGAGGGCCGGGGAGCTGTTTTTT. The chain is built from TRBV4-3 and TRBJ2-2, with 9 bases identical to TRBD2. In germline, CDR1 is LGHNA, CDR2 YSLEER. The CDR3 has 16 amino acids. J lost 6 bases, V lost 1 base, and 6 bases had no gene match.

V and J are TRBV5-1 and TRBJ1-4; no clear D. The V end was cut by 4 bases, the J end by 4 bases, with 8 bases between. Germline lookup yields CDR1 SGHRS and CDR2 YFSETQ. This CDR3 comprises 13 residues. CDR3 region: CASSSGDNEKLFF. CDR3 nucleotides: TGCGCCAGCAGCAGTGGCGATAATGAAAAACTGTTTTTT.

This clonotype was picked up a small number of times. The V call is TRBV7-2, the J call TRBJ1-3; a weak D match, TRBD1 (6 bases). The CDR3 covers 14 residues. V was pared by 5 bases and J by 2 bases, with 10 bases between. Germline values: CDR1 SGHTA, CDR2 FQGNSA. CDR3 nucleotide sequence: TGTGCCAGCAGCAGGGGGAGAACTGGAAACACCATATATTTT. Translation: CASSRGRTGNTIYF.

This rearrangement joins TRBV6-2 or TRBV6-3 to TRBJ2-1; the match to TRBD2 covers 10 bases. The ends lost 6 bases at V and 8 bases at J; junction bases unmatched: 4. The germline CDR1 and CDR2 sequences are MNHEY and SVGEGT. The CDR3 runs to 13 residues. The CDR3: CASRPSGSYEQFF. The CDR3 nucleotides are TGTGCCAGCAGGCCTAGCGGGAGCTATGAGCAGTTCTTC.

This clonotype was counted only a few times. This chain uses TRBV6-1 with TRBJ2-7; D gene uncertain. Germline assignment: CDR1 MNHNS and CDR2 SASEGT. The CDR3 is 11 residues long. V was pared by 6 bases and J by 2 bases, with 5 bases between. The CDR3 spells CASRPTYEQYF. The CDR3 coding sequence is TGTGCCAGCAGACCTACCTACGAGCAGTACTTC.

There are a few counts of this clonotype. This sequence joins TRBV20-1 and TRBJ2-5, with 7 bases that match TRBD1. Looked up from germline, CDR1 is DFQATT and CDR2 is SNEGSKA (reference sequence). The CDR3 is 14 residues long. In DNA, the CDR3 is TGCAGACTAGAGGGAGACAGGGTCGTGGAGACCCAGTACTTC. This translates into CRLEGDRVVETQYF.

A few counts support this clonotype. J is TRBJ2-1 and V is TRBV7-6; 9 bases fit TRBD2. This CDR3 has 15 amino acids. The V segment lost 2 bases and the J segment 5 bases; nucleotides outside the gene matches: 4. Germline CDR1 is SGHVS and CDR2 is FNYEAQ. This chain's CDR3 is CASSLKAGGDNEQFF. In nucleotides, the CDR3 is TGTGCCAGCAGCTTAAAGGCGGGAGGGGACAATGAGCAGTTCTTC.

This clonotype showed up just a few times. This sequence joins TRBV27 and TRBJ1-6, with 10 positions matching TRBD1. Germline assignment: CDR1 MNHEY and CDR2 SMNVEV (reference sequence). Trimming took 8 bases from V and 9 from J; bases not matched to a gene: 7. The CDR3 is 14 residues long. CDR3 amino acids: CASGHGTGASPLHF. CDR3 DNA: TGTGCCAGCGGACACGGGACAGGGGCTTCACCCCTCCACTTT.

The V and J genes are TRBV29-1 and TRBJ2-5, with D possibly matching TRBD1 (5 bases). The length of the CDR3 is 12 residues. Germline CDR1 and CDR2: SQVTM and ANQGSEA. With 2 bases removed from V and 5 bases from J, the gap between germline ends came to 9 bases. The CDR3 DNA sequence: TGCAGCGTTGAACTGGGGCGGGAGACCCAGTACTTC. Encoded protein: CSVELGRETQYF.

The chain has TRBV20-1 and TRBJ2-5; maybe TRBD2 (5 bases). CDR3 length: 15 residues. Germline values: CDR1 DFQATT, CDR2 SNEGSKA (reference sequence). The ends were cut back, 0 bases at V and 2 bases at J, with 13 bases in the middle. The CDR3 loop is CSARDAGPTQETQYF. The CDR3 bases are TGCAGTGCTAGAGATGCGGGCCCGACACAAGAGACCCAGTACTTC.

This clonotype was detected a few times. CDR3: CASSLRDPEGADTQYF. The DNA for the CDR3 is TGTGCCAGCAGTTTACGGGACCCCGAGGGCGCAGATACGCAGTATTTT. The chain couples TRBV28 to TRBJ2-3, with D possibly called TRBD1 or TRBD2 (5 bases each). Germline V gene data show CDR1 as MDHEN and CDR2 as SYDVKM. The length of the CDR3 is 16 residues. Trimming pared 2 bases from V and 4 bases from J, leaving 16 bases between.

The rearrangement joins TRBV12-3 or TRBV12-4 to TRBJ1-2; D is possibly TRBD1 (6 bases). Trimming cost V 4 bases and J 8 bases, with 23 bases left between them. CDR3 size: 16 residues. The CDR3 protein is CASSYTPGTKEWGYTF. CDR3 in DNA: TGTGCCAGCAGTTACACGCCGGGGACAAAGGAGTGGGGCTACACCTTC.

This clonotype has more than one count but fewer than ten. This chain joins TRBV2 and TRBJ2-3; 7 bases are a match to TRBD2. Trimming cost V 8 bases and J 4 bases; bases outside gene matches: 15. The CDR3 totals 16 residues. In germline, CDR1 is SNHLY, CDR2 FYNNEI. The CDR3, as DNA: TGTGCCAGCGCCCCCCGGGGGAGGGTCGGCCCAGATACGCAGTATTTT. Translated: CASAPRGRVGPDTQYF.